This T cell receptor (beta chain) was captured in a study of blood T cells in healthy people across ages (dated by TCRdb to about 2015). In terms of the full investigation: In model experiments, roughly one uniquely barcoded TCR beta cDNA molecule per two T cells was captured by template switching. Using deep sequencing normalized with unique cDNA molecular identifiers, the study measured how TCR beta repertoire diversity changes with age. Four age groups were formed from the donors: young (average roughly 15 years), middle-aged (approximately 39), aged (more than 55) and long-lived (roughly 88). Two additional independent replicas of 1 million unique cDNA reads from the same blood draw were analyzed for two donors (one aged 18 to 30 and one aged 80 or older). General conclusions and limits of the study: Observed TCR beta diversity correlated strongly with the percentage of naive T cells measured by flow cytometry. Compared with the aged group, more naive CD4+ T cells, fewer expanded clones and increased TCR diversity were shown by the long-lived group, suggesting age selection. Donor CMV infection status was unknown, potentially confounding age-related changes in expanded clonotypes. As age increased, observed TCR beta diversity per million T cells dropped in a roughly linear way, and a significant reduction was already evident by age 40. Conclusive comparison of naive and antigen-experienced compartments was prevented by the profiling of bulk unsorted PBMCs. Estimates of total diversity from one million sequenced T cells were regarded as lower bounds and underestimates.

V lost 4 bases and J lost 0 bases, and the count of bases not matched to a germline gene is 5. The CDR3 region is 16 residues in length, termini included. Kept here is only the CDR3 DNA, which spans 48 bases and is read in frame from base 1. The germline V gene provides CDR1 SGDLS and CDR2 YYNGEE. Donors were a few dozen systemically healthy Caucasian individuals from Russia aged roughly 6 to 90 years. Approximately 9.3 milliliters of peripheral blood were collected from each donor into EDTA-treated Vacutainer tubes. Ficoll-Paque density-gradient centrifugation was used to isolate PBMCs, with at least 7 million obtained per sample. Trizol reagent was used to extract total RNA from PBMCs, with at least 6 micrograms per sample. The percentages of naive CD45RAhigh/CD27high T cells were determined by flow cytometry on a PBMC aliquot from every donor. To prepare the library, 5' RACE was applied. For sequencing, an Illumina HiSeq 2500 was employed. The second PCR ran for about 7 to 11 cycles and used a J-beta primer mix along with a sample-barcoded 5' primer. Each TCR beta cDNA molecule received a unique molecular identifier from a template-switch 5' adaptor carrying 12 random nucleotides. At least 2.5 million CDR3-containing paired-end reads were obtained from each sample. All of the RNA was converted into first-strand cDNA using the Mint cDNA synthesis kit, with a TRBC-specific oligonucleotide serving as the primer. Following uracil-DNA glycosylase treatment, all cDNA underwent a first 18-cycle PCR with the universal primers M1SS and BC2_uni_R. On the study's bioinformatics: For normalization, 1 million high-quality reads were randomly selected from each sample, with every read carrying a distinct molecular identifier. Reads sharing molecular identifiers were discarded rather than binned into consensus sequences. MiTCR, run with a Q25 quality threshold and the strictest error-elimination algorithm, handled CDR3 identification, clonotype clustering and error correction. A nonparametric unseen species model with Euler transformation was used to estimate a lower bound on total TCR beta diversity. The public reads were quality trimmed at Q25 with fastp and then assembled into clones with MiXCR by TCRdb, keeping productive beta chains. Each CDR3 protein gets just one entry, which takes the most common genes and DNA from the rows behind it. The V and J calls and clone size come from TCRdb's table, not from the authors' own analysis. The sample yields about 720,000 distinct CDR3 sequences; roughly 25% were counted once. The biggest ten clones account for roughly 3.8% of the sample.

A note on this clonotype: The clone's antigen remains unknown. It may be a read error: a sequence one base away is much more abundant. The conserved closing phenylalanine or tryptophan is absent in this CDR3, likely reflecting a read error.

The same data also went into a second study, on T cells of mothers and their children. As noted in the second study: Nine systemically healthy Caucasian individuals, comprising three mothers and their six children, were included as donors. cDNA synthesis used all of the extracted RNA, with roughly 1.5 ug of RNA in each 15 ul reaction. In the second PCR, the M1S primer introduced both the sample barcodes and 2-4 random nucleotides. Over 8 million TCR beta CDR3 reads came from each mother, compared with some 3 million reads from each child. Thymic selection shapes the output of TCR recombination in a similar way in related and unrelated pairs, and inherited differences have a minor effect. Normalized repertoire overlap in related mother-child pairs was always slightly higher than in unrelated mother-child pairs, but the difference was never significant. Persistent microchimeric T cell clones were not detected, at a sensitivity of approximately 100 clones per million clonotypes. To look for features that set related mother-child pairs apart from unrelated individuals, the researchers ran deep NGS to compare the TCR beta repertoires of mothers and children. The mean age was roughly 44 +/- 4 years for the mothers and roughly 10 +/- 4 years for the children. After adapter ligation with NEBNext reagents, the libraries were sequenced on Illumina HiSeq 2000 with 100+100 nt paired-end reads. To prevent cross-contamination, the mother and child libraries were prepared a month apart and were sequenced in separate runs. For each donor, somewhere between roughly 450,000 and 2,100,000 distinct TCR beta clonotypes were identified. Naive TCR beta clonotypes were estimated from low-frequency clonotypes matched to each donor's FACS-determined naive share, without sorting.

This sequence uses TRBV9 and TRBJ2-1, and 9 junction bases match TRBD2. This receptor was identified in a boy younger than 18 in good health. Sequencing was carried out using blood. CDR3 loop: CASSSLAGSSYNEQFL. The DNA sequence follows: TGTGCCAGCAGCTCCCTAGCGGGAAGCTCCTACAATGAGCAGTTCCTC.